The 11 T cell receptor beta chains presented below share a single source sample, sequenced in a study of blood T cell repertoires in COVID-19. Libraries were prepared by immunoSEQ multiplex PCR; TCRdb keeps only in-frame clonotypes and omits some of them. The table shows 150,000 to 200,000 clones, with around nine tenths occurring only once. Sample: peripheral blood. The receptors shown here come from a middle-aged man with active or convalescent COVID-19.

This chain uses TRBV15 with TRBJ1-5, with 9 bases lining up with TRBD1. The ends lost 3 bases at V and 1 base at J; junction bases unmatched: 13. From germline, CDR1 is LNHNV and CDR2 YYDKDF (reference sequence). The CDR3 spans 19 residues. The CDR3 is CATSSPPDRGLGSNQPQHF. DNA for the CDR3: TGTGCCACCAGCAGCCCCCCGGACAGGGGCCTTGGAAGCAATCAGCCCCAGCATTTT.

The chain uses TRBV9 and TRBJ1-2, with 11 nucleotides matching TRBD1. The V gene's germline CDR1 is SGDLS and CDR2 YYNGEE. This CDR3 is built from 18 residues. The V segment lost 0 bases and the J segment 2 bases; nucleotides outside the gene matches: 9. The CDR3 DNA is TGTGCCAGCAGCGTAGCTCGTTCGCGGGACAGGGGGAACTATGGCTACACCTTC. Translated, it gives CASSVARSRDRGNYGYTF.

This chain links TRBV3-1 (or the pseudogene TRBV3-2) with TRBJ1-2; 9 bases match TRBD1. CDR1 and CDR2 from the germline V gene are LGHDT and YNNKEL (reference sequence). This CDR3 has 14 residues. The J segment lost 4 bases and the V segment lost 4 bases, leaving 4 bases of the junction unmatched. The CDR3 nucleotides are TGTGCCAGCAGCCGGGGACAGGGCATCTATGGCTACACCTTC. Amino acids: CASSRGQGIYGYTF.

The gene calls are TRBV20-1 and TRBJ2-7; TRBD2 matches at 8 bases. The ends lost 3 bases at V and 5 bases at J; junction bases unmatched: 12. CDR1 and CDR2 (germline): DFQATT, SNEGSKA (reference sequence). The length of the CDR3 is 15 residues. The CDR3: CSASESGSGNHEQYF. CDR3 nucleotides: TGCAGTGCTAGTGAATCCGGTAGCGGGAACCACGAGCAGTACTTC.

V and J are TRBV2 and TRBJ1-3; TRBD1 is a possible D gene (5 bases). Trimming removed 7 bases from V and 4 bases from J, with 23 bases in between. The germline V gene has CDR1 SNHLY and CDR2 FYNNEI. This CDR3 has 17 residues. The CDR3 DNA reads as TGTGCCAGCAAGGCCTCCGACGCTAACCGGGGGGGAAACACCATATATTTT. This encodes CASKASDANRGGNTIYF.

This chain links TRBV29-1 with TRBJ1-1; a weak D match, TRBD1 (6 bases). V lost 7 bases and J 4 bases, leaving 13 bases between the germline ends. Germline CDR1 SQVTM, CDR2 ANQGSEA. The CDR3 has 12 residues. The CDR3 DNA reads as TGCAGCGACCTCAGGGGTTCCACTGAAGCTTTCTTT. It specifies CSDLRGSTEAFF.

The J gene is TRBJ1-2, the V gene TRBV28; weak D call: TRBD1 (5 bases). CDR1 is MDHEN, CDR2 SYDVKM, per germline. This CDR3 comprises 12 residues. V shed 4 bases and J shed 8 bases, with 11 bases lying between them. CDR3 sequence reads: CASSSQGLGYTF. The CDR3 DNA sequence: TGTGCCAGCAGTTCTCAGGGTTTAGGCTACACCTTC.

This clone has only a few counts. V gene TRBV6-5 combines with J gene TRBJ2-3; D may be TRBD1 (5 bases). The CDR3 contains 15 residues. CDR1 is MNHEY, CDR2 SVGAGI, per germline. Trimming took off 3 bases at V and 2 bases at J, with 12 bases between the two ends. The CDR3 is CASSYQGGITDTQYF. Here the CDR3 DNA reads TGTGCCAGCAGTTATCAGGGTGGCATCACAGATACGCAGTATTTT.

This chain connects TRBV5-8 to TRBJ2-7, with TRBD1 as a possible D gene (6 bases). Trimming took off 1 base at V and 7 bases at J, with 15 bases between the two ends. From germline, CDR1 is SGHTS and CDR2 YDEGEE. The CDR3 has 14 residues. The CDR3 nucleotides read TGTGCCAGCAGCTTGCGACAGGTTGGGGCTGAGCAGTACTTC. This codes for CASSLRQVGAEQYF.

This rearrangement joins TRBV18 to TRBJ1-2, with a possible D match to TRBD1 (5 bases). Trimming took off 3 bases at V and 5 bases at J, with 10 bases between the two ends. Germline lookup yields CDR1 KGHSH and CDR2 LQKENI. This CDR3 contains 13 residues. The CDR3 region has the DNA TGTGCCAGCTCACCTGAACAGGCTTATGGCTACACCTTC. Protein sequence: CASSPEQAYGYTF.

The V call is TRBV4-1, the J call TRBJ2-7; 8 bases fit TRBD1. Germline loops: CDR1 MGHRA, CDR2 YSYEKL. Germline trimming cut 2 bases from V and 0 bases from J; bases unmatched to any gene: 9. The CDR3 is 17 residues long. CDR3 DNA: TGCGCCAGCAGCCAACGGGACAGGCCTGGTAGCTCCTACGAGCAGTACTTC. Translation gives CASSQRDRPGSSYEQYF.